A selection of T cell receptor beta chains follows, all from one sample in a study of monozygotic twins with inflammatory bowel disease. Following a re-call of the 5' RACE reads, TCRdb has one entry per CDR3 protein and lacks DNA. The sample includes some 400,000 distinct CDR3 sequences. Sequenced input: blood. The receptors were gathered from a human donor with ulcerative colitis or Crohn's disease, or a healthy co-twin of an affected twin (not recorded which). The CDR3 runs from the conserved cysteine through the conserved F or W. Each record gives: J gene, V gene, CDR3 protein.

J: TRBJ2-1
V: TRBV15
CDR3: CATSRDRTLDNEQFF

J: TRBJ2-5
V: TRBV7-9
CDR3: CASSFLRGDYQETQYF

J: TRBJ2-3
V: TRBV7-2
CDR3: CASSTTSGAQYF

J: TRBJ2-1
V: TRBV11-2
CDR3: CASSWSGGEFDEQFF

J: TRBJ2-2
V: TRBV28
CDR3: CASRGGVLTNTGELFF

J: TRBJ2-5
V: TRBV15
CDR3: CATSTRTSGQETQYF

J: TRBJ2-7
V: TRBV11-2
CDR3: CASSLASQGTYEQYF

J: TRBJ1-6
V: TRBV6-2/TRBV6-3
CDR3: CASSYPGHRSSYNSPLHF

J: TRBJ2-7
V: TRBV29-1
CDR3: CSAILVVGYEQYF

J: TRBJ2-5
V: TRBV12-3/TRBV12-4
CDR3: CASSFYSTGLETQYF

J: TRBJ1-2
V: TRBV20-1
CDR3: CSALPGQINYGYTF

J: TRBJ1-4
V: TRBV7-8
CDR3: CASSFTTLAPNEKLFF

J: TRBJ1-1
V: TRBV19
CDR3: CASSQFGGTEEAFF

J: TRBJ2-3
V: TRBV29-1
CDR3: CSVEGGSAPGSQYF

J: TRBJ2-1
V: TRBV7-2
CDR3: CASIASSYNEQFF

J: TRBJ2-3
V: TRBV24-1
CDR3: CATTGKSTDTQYF

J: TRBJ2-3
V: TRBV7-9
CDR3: CASSRDFEDTQYF

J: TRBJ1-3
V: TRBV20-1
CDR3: CSASDFSGNTIYF

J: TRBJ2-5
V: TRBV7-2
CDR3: CASSLAAKGTQYF

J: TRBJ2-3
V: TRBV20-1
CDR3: CSASWGRGNRLNADTQYF

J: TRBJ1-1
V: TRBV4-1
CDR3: CASSPRRGQDTEAFF

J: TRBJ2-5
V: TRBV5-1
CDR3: CASSQQATQETQYF

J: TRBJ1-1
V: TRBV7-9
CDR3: CASTQPPEAFF

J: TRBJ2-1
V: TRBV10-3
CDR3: CAISESKSSSVGPVSWAYNEQFF

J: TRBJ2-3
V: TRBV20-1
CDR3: CSAMTSGRGTQYF

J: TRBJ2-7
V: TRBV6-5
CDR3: CASSYGQYYEQYF

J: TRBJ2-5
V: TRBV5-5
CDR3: CASSFYPLETQYF

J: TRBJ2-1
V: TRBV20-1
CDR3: CSALLAGGLVRNEQFF

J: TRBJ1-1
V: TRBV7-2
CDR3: CASRLGGRLEAFF

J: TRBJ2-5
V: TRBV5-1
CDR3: CASSSTQETQYF

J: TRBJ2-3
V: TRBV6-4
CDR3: CASGDEAGGQDTQYF

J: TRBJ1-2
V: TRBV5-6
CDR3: CASSLRVGARAGGYTF

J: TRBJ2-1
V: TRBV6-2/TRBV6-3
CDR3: CASSSQGLAGSNEQFF

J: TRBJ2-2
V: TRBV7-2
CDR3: CASSLVLAGGPNTGELFF

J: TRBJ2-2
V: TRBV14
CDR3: CASSQRLDAANTGELFF

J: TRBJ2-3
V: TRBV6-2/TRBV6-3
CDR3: CASSYSRTTDTQYF

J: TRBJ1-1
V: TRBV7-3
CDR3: CASSLTGTEPTEAFF

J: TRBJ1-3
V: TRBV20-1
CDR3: CSVYGFSSGNTIYF

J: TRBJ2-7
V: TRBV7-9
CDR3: CASSLAGTAHEQYF

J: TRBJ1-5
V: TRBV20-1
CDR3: CSAAVRDNQPQHF

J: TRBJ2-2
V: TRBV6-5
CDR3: CQTGTNTGELFF

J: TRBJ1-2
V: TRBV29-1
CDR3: CSVDSPGGGGYTF

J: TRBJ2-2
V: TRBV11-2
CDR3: CASSWARNTGELFF

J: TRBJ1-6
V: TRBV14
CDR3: CASSQGAGGRSPLHF

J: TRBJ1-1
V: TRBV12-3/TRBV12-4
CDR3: CASSPTAAEAFF

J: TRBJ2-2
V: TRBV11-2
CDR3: CASSLDDAVSTGELFF

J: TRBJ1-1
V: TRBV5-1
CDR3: CASSLYGGRTEAFF

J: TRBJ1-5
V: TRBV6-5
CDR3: CASRDGENQPQHF

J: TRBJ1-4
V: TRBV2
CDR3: CASSGVVSTNEKLFF

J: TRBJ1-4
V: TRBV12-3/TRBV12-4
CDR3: CASSLEQGAGNEKLFF

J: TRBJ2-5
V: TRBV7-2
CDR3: CASSFDWIAAQETQYF

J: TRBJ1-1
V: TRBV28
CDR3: CASSLLSREAFF

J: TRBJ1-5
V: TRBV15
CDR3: CATSRERGINQPQHF

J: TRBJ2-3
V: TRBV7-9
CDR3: CASKARGGSDTQYF

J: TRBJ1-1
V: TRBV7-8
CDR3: CASRQTEQNTEAFF

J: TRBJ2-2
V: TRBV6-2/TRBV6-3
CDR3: CASFPQGRSTGELFF

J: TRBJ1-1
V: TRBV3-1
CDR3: CASSQDNPLRLPEALF

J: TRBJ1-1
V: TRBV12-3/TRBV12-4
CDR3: CASSLGVLTEAFF

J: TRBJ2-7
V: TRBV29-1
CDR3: CSVVIPDSPYEQYF

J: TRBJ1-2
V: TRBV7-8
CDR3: CASSVWTGDGYTF